This T cell receptor (beta chain) was documented in a study of vaccination and CD4 T cells after COVID-19. As for the study in general: Spike peptides, overlapping and drawn from SARS-CoV-2, HCoV-NL63, HCoV-OC43 and HCoV-229E, were used to stimulate cells.

Germline V gene sequence: CDR1 SGHTA, CDR2 FQGNSA. With 1 base clipped from V and 7 bases from J, the junction kept 16 bases outside the gene matches. There are 18 residues in the CDR3. Noted time point: late sampling 161 to 241 days after vaccination in three convalescent patients. Treatment denoted: 10-day PBMC culture with coronavirus spike peptide pools or control peptides (ViraFEST assay). As concerns this clonotype: Its antigen is unidentified.

The Oncomine TCR Beta short-read assay was what sequenced the DNA obtained from cultured CD4+ T cells. TCRdb reanalysed the PCR reads using MiXCR and keeps one entry per CDR3 protein. This sample has roughly 20,000 distinct CDR3 sequences, with approximately 42% found just once. Source: CD4+ T cells from blood, cultured in vitro, taken about 7 months after SARS-CoV-2 vaccination. The chain couples TRBV7-2 to TRBJ2-1; TRBD2 agrees at 7 bases. The sequence was collected from a human donor who had recovered from COVID-19. CDR3 bases: TGTGCCAGCAGCTTAGTCGGGGGACGGACTAGAGGCTGGAATGAGCAGTTCTTC. As protein: CASSLVGGRTRGWNEQFF. Full variable domain (outside the CDR3, taken from reference TRBV7-2 and TRBJ2-1): GAGVSQSPSNKVTEKGKDVELRCDPISGHTALYWYRQSLGQGLEFLIYFQGNSAPDKSGLPSDRFSAERTGGSVSTLTIQRTQQEDSAVYLCASSLVGGRTRGWNEQFFGPGTRLTVL.